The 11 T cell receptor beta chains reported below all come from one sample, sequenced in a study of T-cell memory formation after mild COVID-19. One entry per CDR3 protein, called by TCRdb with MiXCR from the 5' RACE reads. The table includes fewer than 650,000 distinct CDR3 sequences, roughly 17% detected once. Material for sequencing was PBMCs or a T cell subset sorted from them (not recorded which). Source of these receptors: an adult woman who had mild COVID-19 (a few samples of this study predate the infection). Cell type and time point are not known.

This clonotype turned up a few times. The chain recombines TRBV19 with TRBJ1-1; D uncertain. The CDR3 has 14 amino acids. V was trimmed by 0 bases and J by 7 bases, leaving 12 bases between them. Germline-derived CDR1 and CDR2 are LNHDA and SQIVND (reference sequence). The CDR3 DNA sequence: TGTGCCAGTAGTATAGATCCCCTAGGCGGTGAAGCTTTCTTT. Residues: CASSIDPLGGEAFF.

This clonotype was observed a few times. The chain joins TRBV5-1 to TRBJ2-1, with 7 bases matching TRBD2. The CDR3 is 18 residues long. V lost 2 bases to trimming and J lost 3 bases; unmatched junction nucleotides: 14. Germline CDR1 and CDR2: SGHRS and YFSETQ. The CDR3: CASSFNLHGRENYNEQFF. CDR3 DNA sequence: TGCGCCAGCAGCTTCAACCTCCATGGGAGGGAGAACTACAATGAGCAGTTCTTC.

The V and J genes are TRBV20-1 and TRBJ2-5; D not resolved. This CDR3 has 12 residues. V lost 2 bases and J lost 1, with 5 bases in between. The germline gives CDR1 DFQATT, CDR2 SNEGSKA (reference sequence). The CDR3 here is CSARWVQETQYF. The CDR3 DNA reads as TGCAGTGCTAGATGGGTCCAAGAGACCCAGTACTTC.

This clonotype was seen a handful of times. This CDR3 is CASTSTSGRGEQYF. CDR3 nucleotide sequence: TGTGCCAGCACCTCGACTAGCGGGAGAGGCGAGCAGTACTTC. This chain connects TRBV12-3 or TRBV12-4 to TRBJ2-7; 12 bases line up with TRBD2. This CDR3 is built from 14 residues. The ends lost 7 bases at V and 6 bases at J; junction bases unmatched: 7.

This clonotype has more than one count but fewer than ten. The CDR3 nucleotides read TGTGCCAGCAGTTACCCCGCTACAGGGGAGGGGTCCTACAATGAGCAGTTCTTC. Translation gives CASSYPATGEGSYNEQFF. V gene TRBV12-3 or TRBV12-4 combines with J gene TRBJ2-1, with D perhaps TRBD1 or TRBD2 (7 bases each). The CDR3 runs 18 residues. V gave up 4 bases and J gave up 1 base, with 20 bases separating them.

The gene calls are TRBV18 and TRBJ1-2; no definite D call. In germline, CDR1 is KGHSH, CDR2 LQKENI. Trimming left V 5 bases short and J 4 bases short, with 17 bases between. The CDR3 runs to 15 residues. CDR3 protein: CASSFSPTQFYGYTF. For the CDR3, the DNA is TGTGCCAGCTCATTTTCGCCTACACAGTTCTATGGCTACACCTTC.

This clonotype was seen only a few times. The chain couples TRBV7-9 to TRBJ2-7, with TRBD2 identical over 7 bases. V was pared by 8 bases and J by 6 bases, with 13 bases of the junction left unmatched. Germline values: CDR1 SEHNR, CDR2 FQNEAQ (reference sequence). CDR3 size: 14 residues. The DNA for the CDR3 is TGTGCCAGCGAATCCATATTCGGGGGGTTCGAGCAGTACTTC. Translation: CASESIFGGFEQYF.

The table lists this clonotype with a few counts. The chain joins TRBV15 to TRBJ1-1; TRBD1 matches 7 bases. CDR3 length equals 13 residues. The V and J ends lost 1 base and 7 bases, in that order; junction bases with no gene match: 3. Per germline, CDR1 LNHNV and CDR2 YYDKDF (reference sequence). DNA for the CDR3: TGTGCCACCAGCAGAGTTTGGACAGGTGAAGCTTTCTTT. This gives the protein CATSRVWTGEAFF. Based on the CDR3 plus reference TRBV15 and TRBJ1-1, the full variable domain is DAMVIQNPRYQVTQFGKPVTLSCSQTLNHNVMYWYQQKSSQAPKLLFHYYDKDFNNEADTPDNFQSRRPNTSFCFLDIRSPGLGDTAMYLCATSRVWTGEAFFGQGTRLTVV.

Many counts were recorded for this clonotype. The CDR3 bases are TGTGCCAGCAGTTTAGGGCAGGGGAGGGACATTCAGTACTTC. It encodes CASSLGQGRDIQYF. The genes are TRBV12-3 or TRBV12-4 and TRBJ2-4; D perhaps matches TRBD2 (7 bases). CDR3 length: 14 residues. The V and J ends lost 1 base and 8 bases respectively, with 12 bases between them.

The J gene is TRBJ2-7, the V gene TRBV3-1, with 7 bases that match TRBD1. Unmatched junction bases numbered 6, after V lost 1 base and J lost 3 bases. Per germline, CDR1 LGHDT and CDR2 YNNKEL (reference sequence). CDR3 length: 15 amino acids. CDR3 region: CASSQGWDSIYEQYF. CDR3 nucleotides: TGTGCCAGCAGCCAAGGCTGGGACAGTATCTACGAGCAGTACTTC.

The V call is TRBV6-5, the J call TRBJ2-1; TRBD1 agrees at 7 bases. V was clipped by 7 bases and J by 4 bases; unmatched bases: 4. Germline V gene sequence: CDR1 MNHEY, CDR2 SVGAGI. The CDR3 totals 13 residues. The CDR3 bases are TGTGCCAGCATAAGCAGGGGGTACAATGAGCAGTTCTTC. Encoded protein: CASISRGYNEQFF.